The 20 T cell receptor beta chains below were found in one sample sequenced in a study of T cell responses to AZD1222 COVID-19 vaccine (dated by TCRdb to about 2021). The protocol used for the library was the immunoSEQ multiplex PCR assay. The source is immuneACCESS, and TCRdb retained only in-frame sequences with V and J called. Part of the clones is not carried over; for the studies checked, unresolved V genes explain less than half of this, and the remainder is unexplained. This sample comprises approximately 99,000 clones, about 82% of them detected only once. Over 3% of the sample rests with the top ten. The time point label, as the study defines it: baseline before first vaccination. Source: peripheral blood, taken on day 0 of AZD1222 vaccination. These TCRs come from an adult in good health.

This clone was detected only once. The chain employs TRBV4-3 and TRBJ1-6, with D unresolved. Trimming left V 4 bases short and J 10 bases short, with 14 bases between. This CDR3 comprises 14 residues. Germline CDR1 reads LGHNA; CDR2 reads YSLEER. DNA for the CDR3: TGCGCCAGCAGCCGGACCCTAACTTACTCACCCCTCCACTTT. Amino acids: CASSRTLTYSPLHF.

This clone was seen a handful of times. The CDR3 region has the DNA TGCGCCAGCAGCTTGCTACAGGGCGACAATGAGCAGTTCTTC. This translates into CASSLLQGDNEQFF. V gene TRBV5-1 combines with J gene TRBJ2-1; D is perhaps TRBD1 (6 bases). The CDR3 covers 14 residues. The germline V and J ends were trimmed by 1 base and 5 bases, with 10 bases remaining between them. Germline-derived CDR1 and CDR2 are SGHRS and YFSETQ.

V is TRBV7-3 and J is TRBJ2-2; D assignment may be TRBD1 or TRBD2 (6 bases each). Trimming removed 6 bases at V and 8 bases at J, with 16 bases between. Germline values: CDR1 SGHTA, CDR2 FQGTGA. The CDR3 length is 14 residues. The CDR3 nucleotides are TGTGCCAGCAGGCCAAACAGGGACTCGGGGGAGCTGTTTTTT. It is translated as CASRPNRDSGELFF. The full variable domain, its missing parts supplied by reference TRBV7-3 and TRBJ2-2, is GAGVSQTPSNKVTEKGKYVELRCDPISGHTALYWYRQSLGQGPEFLIYFQGTGAADDSGLPNDRFFAVRPEGSVSTLKIQRTERGDSAVYLCASRPNRDSGELFFGEGSRLTVL.

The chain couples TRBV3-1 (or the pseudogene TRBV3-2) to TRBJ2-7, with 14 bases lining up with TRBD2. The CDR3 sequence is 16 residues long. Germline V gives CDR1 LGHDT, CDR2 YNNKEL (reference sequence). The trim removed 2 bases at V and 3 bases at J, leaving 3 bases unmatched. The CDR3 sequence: CASSQIGTSGGYEQYF. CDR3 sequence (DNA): TGTGCCAGCAGCCAAATCGGGACTAGCGGGGGCTACGAGCAGTACTTC.

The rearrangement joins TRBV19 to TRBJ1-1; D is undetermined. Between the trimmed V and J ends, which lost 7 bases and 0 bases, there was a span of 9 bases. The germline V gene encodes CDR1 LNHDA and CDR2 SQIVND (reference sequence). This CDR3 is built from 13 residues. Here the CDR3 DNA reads TGTGCCAGTACCCCTCAGATGAACACTGAAGCTTTCTTT. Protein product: CASTPQMNTEAFF. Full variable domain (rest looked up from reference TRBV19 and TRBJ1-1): DGGITQSPKYLFRKEGQNVTLSCEQNLNHDAMYWYRQDPGQGLRLIYYSQIVNDFQKGDIAEGYSVSREKKESFPLTVTSAQKNPTAFYLCASTPQMNTEAFFGQGTRLTVV.

As DNA, the CDR3 is TGTGCCAGCAGCTTAGCGGCTAGCGGGGTGCAAGAGACCCAGTACTTC. Translated, it gives CASSLAASGVQETQYF. The chain links TRBV7-8 to TRBJ2-5; 9 bases map to TRBD2. The CDR3 has 16 residues. Germline V gives CDR1 SGHVS, CDR2 FQNEAQ. V trimming: 0 bases; J trimming: 2 bases; junction bases outside the gene matches: 4.

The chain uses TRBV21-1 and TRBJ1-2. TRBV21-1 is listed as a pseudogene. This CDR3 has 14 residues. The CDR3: CASSKEVRVRGYTF. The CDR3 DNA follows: TGTGCCAGCAGCAAAGAGGTTAGGGTTCGCGGCTACACCTTC.

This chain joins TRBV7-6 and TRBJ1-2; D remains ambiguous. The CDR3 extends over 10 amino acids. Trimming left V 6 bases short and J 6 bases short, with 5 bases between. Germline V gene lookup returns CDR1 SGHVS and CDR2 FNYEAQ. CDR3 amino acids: CASSSDGYTF. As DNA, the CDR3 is TGTGCCAGCAGTTCAGATGGCTACACCTTC.

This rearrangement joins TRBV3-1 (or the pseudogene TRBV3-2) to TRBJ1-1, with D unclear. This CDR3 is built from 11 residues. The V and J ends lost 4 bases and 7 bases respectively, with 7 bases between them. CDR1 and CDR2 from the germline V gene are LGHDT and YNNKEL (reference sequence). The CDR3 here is CASSRGDEAFF. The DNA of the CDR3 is TGTGCCAGCAGCCGTGGAGATGAAGCTTTCTTT.

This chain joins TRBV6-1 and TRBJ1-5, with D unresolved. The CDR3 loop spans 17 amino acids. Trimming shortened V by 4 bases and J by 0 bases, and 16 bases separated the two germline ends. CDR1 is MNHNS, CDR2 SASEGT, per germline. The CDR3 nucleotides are TGTGCCAGCAGTGGGGTCCAACGATCCAATAGCAATCAGCCCCAGCATTTT. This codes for CASSGVQRSNSNQPQHF.

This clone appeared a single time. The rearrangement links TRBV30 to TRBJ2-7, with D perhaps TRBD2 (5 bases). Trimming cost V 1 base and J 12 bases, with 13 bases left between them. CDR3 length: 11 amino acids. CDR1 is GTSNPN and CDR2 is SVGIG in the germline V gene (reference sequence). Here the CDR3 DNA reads TGTGCCTGGAGTGGCGGTGGAGGTTGGTACTTC. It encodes CAWSGGGGWYF.

The CDR3 spells CASSWTGLGNSPLHF. The CDR3 DNA reads TGCGCCAGCAGCTGGACAGGGTTGGGTAATTCACCCCTCCACTTT. The chain recombines TRBV5-1 with TRBJ1-6; 8 bases are a match to TRBD1. The CDR3 is made up of 15 amino acids. The V and J ends lost 3 bases and 6 bases, in that order; junction bases with no gene match: 5. Germline values: CDR1 SGHRS, CDR2 YFSETQ.

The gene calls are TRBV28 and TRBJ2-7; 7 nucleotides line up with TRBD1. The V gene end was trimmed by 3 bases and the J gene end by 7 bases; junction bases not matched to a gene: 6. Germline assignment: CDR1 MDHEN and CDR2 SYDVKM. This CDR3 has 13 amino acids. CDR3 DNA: TGTGCCAGCAGTTTCTCGACAGGGTGGGAGCAGTACTTC. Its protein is CASSFSTGWEQYF.

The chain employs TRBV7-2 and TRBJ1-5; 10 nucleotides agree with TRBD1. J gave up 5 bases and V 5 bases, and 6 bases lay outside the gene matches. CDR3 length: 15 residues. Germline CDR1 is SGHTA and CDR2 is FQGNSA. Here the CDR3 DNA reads TGTGCCAGCAGCCCACGACAGGGGGCCGATCAGCCCCAGCATTTT. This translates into CASSPRQGADQPQHF. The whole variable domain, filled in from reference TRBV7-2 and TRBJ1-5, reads GAGVSQSPSNKVTEKGKDVELRCDPISGHTALYWYRQSLGQGLEFLIYFQGNSAPDKSGLPSDRFSAERTGGSVSTLTIQRTQQEDSAVYLCASSPRQGADQPQHFGDGTRLSIL.

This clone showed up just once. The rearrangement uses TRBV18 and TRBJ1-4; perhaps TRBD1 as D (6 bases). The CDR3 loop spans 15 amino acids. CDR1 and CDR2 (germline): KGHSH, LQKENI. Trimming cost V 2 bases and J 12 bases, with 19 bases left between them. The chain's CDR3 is CASSPTQEGGTQLFF. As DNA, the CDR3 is TGTGCCAGCTCACCAACTCAAGAGGGGGGAACCCAACTGTTTTTT.

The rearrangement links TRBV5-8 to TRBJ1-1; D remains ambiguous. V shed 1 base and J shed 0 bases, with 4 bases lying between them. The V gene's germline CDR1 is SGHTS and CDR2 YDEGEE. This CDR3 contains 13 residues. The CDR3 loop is CASSLKMNTEAFF. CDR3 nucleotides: TGTGCCAGCAGCTTGAAAATGAACACTGAAGCTTTCTTT.

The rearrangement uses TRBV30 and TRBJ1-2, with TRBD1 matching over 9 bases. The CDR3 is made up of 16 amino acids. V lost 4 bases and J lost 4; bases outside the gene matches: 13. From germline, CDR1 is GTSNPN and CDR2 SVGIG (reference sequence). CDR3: CAWNPGTGSFGYGYTF. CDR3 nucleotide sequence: TGTGCCTGGAATCCCGGGACAGGGTCCTTTGGCTATGGCTACACCTTC.

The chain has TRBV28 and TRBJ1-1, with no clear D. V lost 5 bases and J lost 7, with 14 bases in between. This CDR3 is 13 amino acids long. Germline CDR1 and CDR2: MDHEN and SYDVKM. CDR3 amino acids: CASSRPGKSEAFF. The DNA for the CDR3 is TGTGCCAGCAGTCGACCGGGTAAAAGTGAAGCTTTCTTT.

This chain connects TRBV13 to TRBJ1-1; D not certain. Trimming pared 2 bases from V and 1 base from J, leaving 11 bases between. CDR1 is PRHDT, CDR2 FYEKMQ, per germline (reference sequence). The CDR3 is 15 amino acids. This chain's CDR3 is CASSLWFGENTEAFF. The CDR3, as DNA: TGTGCCAGCAGCTTATGGTTTGGCGAGAACACTGAAGCTTTCTTT.

In DNA form, the CDR3 reads TGCGCCAGCAGCTTGGGACAAGGGACAGGGATTGCAACTAATGAAAAACTGTTTTTT. It is translated as CASSLGQGTGIATNEKLFF. The chain carries TRBV5-1 and TRBJ1-4; the match to TRBD1 covers 9 bases. Germline V gene lookup returns CDR1 SGHRS and CDR2 YFSETQ. The junction had 9 bases not matched to a gene; V was cut back by 0 bases and J by 0 bases. The CDR3 is made up of 19 amino acids. The full variable domain, completed using reference TRBV5-1 and TRBJ1-4, is KAGVTQTPRYLIKTRGQQVTLSCSPISGHRSVSWYQQTPGQGLQFLFEYFSETQRNKGNFPGRFSGRQFSNSRSEMNVSTLELGDSALYLCASSLGQGTGIATNEKLFFGSGTQLSVL.